The T cell receptor beta chain under discussion was sequenced for a study of blood T cell repertoires in COVID-19. As for the study in general: Collection of acute and convalescent COVID-19 samples took place in the United States, Italy and Spain.

Original handling: Nucleated cell counts were estimated from reference gene primer amplification. The protocol was immunoSEQ multiplex PCR, while the TCRdb copy is restricted to in-frame clones and leaves out a portion. V, J and clone size reflect that table, while D and trimming were determined from the DNA. The repertoire has about 64,000 clones, around four fifths of them found once; the top ten carry roughly 12%. This CDR3 has 14 residues. From germline, CDR1 is LGHDT and CDR2 YNNKEL (reference sequence). After removal of 6 bases from V and 4 bases from J, the junction contained 5 bases not matched to a gene.

The V and J genes are TRBV3-1 (or the pseudogene TRBV3-2) and TRBJ1-5; 8 bases line up with TRBD1. This sequence was found in a human donor in a cohort sampled during active COVID-19. The material sequenced was peripheral blood. The CDR3 bases are TGTGCCAGCAGTCTGGGACAGGTAAATCAGCCCCAGCATTTT. This sequence encodes CASSLGQVNQPQHF.